The clone carrying this TCR beta chain was seen once. This sample was included in a study of CD8+ T cells in alopecia areata. The CDR3 spans 13 residues. Trimming removed 0 bases from V and 5 bases from J, with 7 bases in between. Germline assignment: CDR1 MNHNY and CDR2 SVGAGI (reference sequence). It was cDNA, reverse transcribed from extracted RNA, that served as the sequencing template. Only in-frame clones appear in the TCRdb table, and some are missing; sequencing was by immunoSEQ multiplex PCR. The data show 150,000 or so clones, around 47% seen once. V usage is TRBV6-6 and J usage is TRBJ1-2; D remains ambiguous. This clonotype was sampled from a human donor with alopecia areata. Specimen: CD4+ T cells sorted from blood. CDR3 protein: CASSYSIVYGYTF. Written as DNA, the CDR3 is TGTGCCAGCAGTTACTCCATTGTGTATGGCTACACCTTC.